This record looks at one TCR beta chain sequence and its context. What it recognizes is unknown. The length of the CDR3 is 15 residues. Deletions cut 3 bases from V and 1 base from J, with 12 bases between. Germline-derived CDR1 and CDR2 are LGHDT and YNNKEL (reference sequence). The data derive from a study of Graves' ophthalmopathy and Graves' hyperthyroidism. Whole-study results and caveats: For predicting ophthalmopathy progression, the model had about 71% sensitivity and approximately 77% specificity. Blood also held most thyroid clonotypes expanded above 0.001 frequency.

The study amplified TCR beta CDR3 regions using RNA transcripts. Second-round multiplex PCR came after first-round RT-PCR with HTBI primers. TCRdb re-analysed the multiplex PCR reads in MiXCR, keeping a single row per CDR3 protein. The top ten clones hold around 7% of a sample with roughly 610,000 distinct CDR3 sequences, about a fifth of them seen once. Researchers classed hyperthyroidism as stable given no ophthalmopathy within 18 months of follow-up. Sampling over 8 ml of fresh peripheral blood provided the PBMCs. Sequenced: peripheral blood. The origin of this receptor is a woman aged 18-29 years with stable Graves' hyperthyroidism. Some clones in this sample may be carry-over from other donors' samples. This sequence joins TRBV3-1 and TRBJ2-5; D is unresolved. The CDR3 DNA sequence: TGTGCCAGCAGCCACCGACGACATATCCAAGAGACCCAGTACTTC. Its translation is CASSHRRHIQETQYF.